This is a list of T cell receptor beta chains from one sample in a study of blood T cells in healthy people across ages. TCRdb recomputed calls from the 5' RACE reads with MiXCR, one row per CDR3 protein. The table lists under 1 million distinct CDR3 sequences, around two fifths of them singletons. Specimen: blood. These TCRs come from a man aged 60-69 years in good health. The CDR3 runs from the conserved cysteine through the conserved F or W. D genes are given only for firm matches. Expanded clones are given a class, and other clones once, few, many or no size at all.

v_gene: TRBV12-3/TRBV12-4; abundance: few; j_gene: TRBJ2-6; d_gene: -; CDR3aa: CASSKGHSGANVLTF; CDR3nt: TGTGCCAGCAGCAAGGGACACTCTGGGGCCAACGTCCTGACTTTC
v_gene: TRBV5-1; abundance: few; j_gene: TRBJ2-4; d_gene: TRBD1; CDR3aa: CASNPTGGRISYQYF; CDR3nt: TGCGCCAGCAACCCGACAGGGGGAAGGATTTCATATCAGTACTTC
v_gene: TRBV28; abundance: few; j_gene: TRBJ1-2; d_gene: -; CDR3aa: CASRPWSSAYGYTF; CDR3nt: TGTGCCAGCAGGCCCTGGTCCAGCGCCTATGGCTACACCTTC
v_gene: TRBV7-2; abundance: -; j_gene: TRBJ1-2; d_gene: -; CDR3aa: CASSFRYYGYTF; CDR3nt: TGTGCCAGCAGCTTCCGTTACTATGGCTACACCTTC
v_gene: TRBV5-1; abundance: few; j_gene: TRBJ1-5; d_gene: TRBD1; CDR3aa: CASSLDPAGQGNNQPQHF; CDR3nt: TGCGCCAGCAGCTTGGATCCCGCGGGACAGGGCAATAATCAGCCCCAGCATTTT
v_gene: TRBV20-1; abundance: -; j_gene: TRBJ2-5; d_gene: -; CDR3aa: CSAHPTARETQYF; CDR3nt: TGCAGTGCTCACCCGACAGCCCGGGAGACCCAGTACTTC
v_gene: TRBV6-2/TRBV6-3; abundance: -; j_gene: TRBJ2-7; d_gene: -; CDR3aa: CASSYPSRGPGSYEQYF; CDR3nt: TGTGCCAGCAGTTACCCGTCTCGGGGGCCGGGCTCCTACGAGCAGTACTTC
v_gene: TRBV12-3/TRBV12-4; abundance: few; j_gene: TRBJ2-7; d_gene: -; CDR3aa: CASRPSGGYYEQYF; CDR3nt: TGTGCCAGCAGACCGTCGGGTGGGTACTACGAGCAGTACTTC
v_gene: TRBV4-3; abundance: few; j_gene: TRBJ2-5; d_gene: -; CDR3aa: CASSQDMGRGQETQYF; CDR3nt: TGCGCCAGCAGCCAAGATATGGGGAGGGGGCAAGAGACCCAGTACTTC
v_gene: TRBV5-1; abundance: few; j_gene: TRBJ2-3; d_gene: TRBD1; CDR3aa: CASSSGTDRDTQYF; CDR3nt: TGCGCCAGCAGCTCCGGGACAGACCGAGATACGCAGTATTTT
v_gene: TRBV28; abundance: once; j_gene: TRBJ1-4; d_gene: -; CDR3aa: CVSSLPTGLWDEKLFF; CDR3nt: TGTGTCAGCAGTTTACCAACAGGGTTATGGGACGAAAAACTGTTTTTT
v_gene: TRBV19; abundance: -; j_gene: TRBJ1-5; d_gene: TRBD1; CDR3aa: CASMYRGLNQPQHF; CDR3nt: TGTGCCAGTATGTACAGGGGACTCAATCAGCCCCAGCATTTT
v_gene: TRBV7-2; abundance: -; j_gene: TRBJ2-7; d_gene: TRBD2; CDR3aa: CASSLVVSGGARNEQYF; CDR3nt: TGTGCCAGCAGCTTAGTAGTTAGCGGGGGAGCTCGCAATGAGCAGTACTTC
v_gene: TRBV20-1; abundance: -; j_gene: TRBJ2-7; d_gene: -; CDR3aa: CSAITNRASYNEQYF; CDR3nt: TGCAGTGCTATAACTAACAGGGCATCCTACAATGAGCAGTACTTC
v_gene: TRBV20-1; abundance: -; j_gene: TRBJ1-6; d_gene: TRBD1; CDR3aa: CSAAGTGNSPLHF; CDR3nt: TGCAGTGCTGCCGGGACAGGGAATTCACCCCTCCACTTT
v_gene: TRBV6-2/TRBV6-3; abundance: few; j_gene: TRBJ2-1; d_gene: TRBD2; CDR3aa: CASSPPGGAQEQFF; CDR3nt: TGTGCCAGCAGCCCCCCGGGGGGGGCACAGGAGCAGTTCTTC
v_gene: TRBV28; abundance: once; j_gene: TRBJ1-3; d_gene: -; CDR3aa: CASGQIGDTIYF; CDR3nt: TGTGCCAGCGGACAGATTGGAGACACCATATATTTT
v_gene: TRBV7-9; abundance: -; j_gene: TRBJ2-5; d_gene: -; CDR3aa: CASSPPGWETQYF; CDR3nt: TGTGCCAGCAGCCCCCCGGGGTGGGAGACCCAGTACTTC
v_gene: TRBV5-6; abundance: -; j_gene: TRBJ2-7; d_gene: TRBD2; CDR3aa: CASSYGTSGGASEQYF; CDR3nt: TGTGCCAGCAGCTATGGGACTAGCGGGGGGGCGTCCGAGCAGTACTTC
v_gene: TRBV13; abundance: many; j_gene: TRBJ1-2; d_gene: TRBD1; CDR3aa: CASSATGGYGYTF; CDR3nt: TGTGCCAGCAGCGCGACAGGGGGCTATGGCTACACCTTC
v_gene: TRBV4-3; abundance: once; j_gene: TRBJ1-1; d_gene: -; CDR3aa: CASSQVVPNTEAFF; CDR3nt: TGCGCCAGCAGCCAAGTCGTCCCCAATACAGAAGCTTTCTTT
v_gene: TRBV28; abundance: -; j_gene: TRBJ2-7; d_gene: TRBD1; CDR3aa: CASSLKDRTYEQYF; CDR3nt: TGTGCCAGCAGTTTAAAGGACAGGACTTACGAGCAGTACTTC
v_gene: TRBV7-2; abundance: few; j_gene: TRBJ1-6; d_gene: TRBD1; CDR3aa: CASSERTGANSPLHF; CDR3nt: TGTGCCAGCAGCGAACGGACAGGGGCGAATTCACCCCTCCACTTT
v_gene: TRBV4-3; abundance: few; j_gene: TRBJ2-7; d_gene: TRBD1; CDR3aa: CASSQDVGTGAYEQYF; CDR3nt: TGCGCCAGCAGCCAAGATGTAGGGACAGGGGCCTACGAGCAGTACTTC
v_gene: TRBV6-2/TRBV6-3; abundance: -; j_gene: TRBJ2-6; d_gene: TRBD1; CDR3aa: CASSGITGAGANVLTF; CDR3nt: TGTGCCAGCAGCGGTATAACAGGGGCCGGGGCCAACGTCCTGACTTTC
v_gene: TRBV6-5; abundance: few; j_gene: TRBJ2-1; d_gene: -; CDR3aa: CATGSSYNEQFF; CDR3nt: TGTGCCACCGGGAGCTCCTACAATGAGCAGTTCTTC
v_gene: TRBV10-3; abundance: -; j_gene: TRBJ2-5; d_gene: -; CDR3aa: CAISRGLAGRETQYF; CDR3nt: TGTGCCATCAGTAGGGGACTTGCCGGACGAGAGACCCAGTACTTC
v_gene: TRBV20-1; abundance: -; j_gene: TRBJ2-3; d_gene: -; CDR3aa: CSARGGGADTQYF; CDR3nt: TGCAGTGCTAGAGGAGGGGGGGCAGATACGCAGTATTTT
v_gene: TRBV7-9; abundance: -; j_gene: TRBJ2-7; d_gene: -; CDR3aa: CASSPGGWYEQYF; CDR3nt: TGTGCCAGCAGCCCCGGTGGTTGGTACGAGCAGTACTTC
v_gene: TRBV5-6; abundance: -; j_gene: TRBJ2-5; d_gene: -; CDR3aa: CASSPGALQETQYF; CDR3nt: TGTGCCAGCAGCCCCGGCGCCCTACAAGAGACCCAGTACTTC
v_gene: TRBV7-8; abundance: -; j_gene: TRBJ1-5; d_gene: TRBD1; CDR3aa: CASSLSDRGLQPQHF; CDR3nt: TGTGCCAGCAGCCTATCGGACAGGGGGCTTCAGCCCCAGCATTTT
v_gene: TRBV25-1; abundance: -; j_gene: TRBJ2-7; d_gene: TRBD1; CDR3aa: CASSGTGDYGQYF; CDR3nt: TGCGCCAGCAGTGGGACAGGGGACTACGGGCAGTACTTC
v_gene: TRBV29-1; abundance: -; j_gene: TRBJ2-3; d_gene: -; CDR3aa: CSVRAGNTDTQYF; CDR3nt: TGCAGCGTTCGGGCAGGGAACACAGATACGCAGTATTTT
v_gene: TRBV29-1; abundance: -; j_gene: TRBJ1-2; d_gene: -; CDR3aa: CSVLTPLDGYTF; CDR3nt: TGCAGCGTTCTGACACCCCTGGATGGCTACACCTTC
v_gene: TRBV2; abundance: -; j_gene: TRBJ1-2; d_gene: TRBD1; CDR3aa: CASRRDSPTSTF; CDR3nt: TGTGCCAGCAGAAGGGACAGTCCCACTAGCACCTTC
v_gene: TRBV28; abundance: few; j_gene: TRBJ2-7; d_gene: TRBD2; CDR3aa: CASRRGAGTSAKLYF; CDR3nt: TGTGCCAGCAGACGCGGAGCCGGGACTAGCGCCAAGTTGTACTTC